This is a list of T cell receptor beta chains from one sample in a study of T-cell reconstitution after alpha-beta-depleted transplantation in children. TCRdb re-called the PCR reads with MiXCR, one entry per CDR3 protein. The table has under 450,000 distinct CDR3 sequences, 15% to 20% seen once. Sequences were derived from PBMCs, mostly from graft donor cells, sampled 360 days after TCRalphabeta/CD19-depleted stem cell transplant. The receptors stem from a boy under two years old who had a stem cell transplant for Wiskott-Aldrich syndrome, so the T cells may come from the graft donor. The CDR3 runs from the conserved cysteine through the conserved F or W. A D gene is named only where the DNA matches it firmly. A row's size may be missing; if present it is once, few, many or a size class.

CDR3 | DNA | J | D | size | V
CASSVRVLGVPEQYF | TGTGCCAGCAGCGTTCGGGTGCTGGGTGTTCCCGAGCAGTACTTC | TRBJ2-7 | . | . | TRBV5-5
CASSGLAGADTGELFF | TGCGCCAGCAGCGGACTAGCGGGAGCTGACACCGGGGAGCTGTTTTTT | TRBJ2-2 | TRBD2 | . | TRBV4-3
CSVFSGSFPLYNEQFF | TGCAGCGTTTTTAGCGGGAGTTTCCCCCTGTACAATGAGCAGTTCTTC | TRBJ2-1 | TRBD2 | . | TRBV29-1
CASIPGAGGTQYF | TGTGCCAGCATCCCTGGGGCGGGAGGGACCCAGTACTTC | TRBJ2-5 | TRBD2 | . | TRBV12-3/TRBV12-4
CSVLGTGDYEQYF | TGCAGCGTTCTAGGGACAGGGGACTACGAGCAGTACTTC | TRBJ2-7 | TRBD1 | . | TRBV29-1
CASSARDRASYEQYF | TGTGCCAGCAGCGCCCGGGACAGGGCGTCATACGAGCAGTACTTC | TRBJ2-7 | TRBD1 | few | TRBV7-9
CSARGRIAEAFF | TGCAGTGCTAGAGGACGGATCGCTGAAGCTTTCTTT | TRBJ1-1 | . | . | TRBV20-1
CASRALAGGEQYF | TGTGCCAGCAGGGCACTAGCGGGGGGCGAGCAGTACTTC | TRBJ2-7 | TRBD2 | many | TRBV7-9
CASSLLGGGLQPQHF | TGTGCCAGCAGCTTACTAGGCGGGGGGCTACAGCCCCAGCATTTT | TRBJ1-5 | . | many | TRBV7-8
CASSLSAGANEKLFF | TGCGCCAGCAGCTTGTCTGCCGGGGCAAATGAAAAACTGTTTTTT | TRBJ1-4 | . | . | TRBV5-1
CASSLWREASGIGETQYF | TGTGCCAGCAGCTTATGGAGGGAGGCTAGCGGGATCGGGGAGACCCAGTACTTC | TRBJ2-5 | TRBD2 | . | TRBV11-2
CASSLYVGDTQYF | TGCGCCAGCAGCTTGTATGTAGGAGATACGCAGTATTTT | TRBJ2-3 | . | . | TRBV5-1
CASSQAKGSTDTQYF | TGCGCCAGCAGCCAAGCGAAGGGGAGCACAGATACGCAGTATTTT | TRBJ2-3 | . | . | TRBV4-3
CASPQVNLYEQYF | TGCGCCAGCCCCCAGGTAAACCTCTACGAGCAGTACTTC | TRBJ2-7 | . | . | TRBV4-3
CASMGAKYEQYF | TGTGCCAGCATGGGCGCCAAATACGAGCAGTACTTC | TRBJ2-7 | . | . | TRBV6-5
CASSQERLDSNQETQYF | TGTGCCAGCAGCCAAGAAAGGTTGGACTCTAACCAAGAGACCCAGTACTTC | TRBJ2-5 | . | few | TRBV3-1
CASSFLDRLYEQYF | TGTGCCAGCAGTTTTTTAGACAGACTCTACGAGCAGTACTTC | TRBJ2-7 | . | few | TRBV12-3/TRBV12-4
CASSLNEMASGGNEQFF | TGTGCCAGCAGCTTAAATGAAATGGCTAGCGGGGGGAATGAGCAGTTCTTC | TRBJ2-1 | TRBD2 | few | TRBV7-8
CASSQRAGIETRNEQFF | TGTGCCAGCAGCCAACGGGCAGGGATAGAGACTAGAAATGAGCAGTTCTTC | TRBJ2-1 | . | few | TRBV2
CASSLDRISYEQYF | TGCGCCAGCAGCTTGGACAGAATATCCTACGAGCAGTACTTC | TRBJ2-7 | . | many | TRBV5-1
CSARDYRVGEKLFF | TGCAGTGCTAGAGATTACAGGGTGGGTGAAAAACTGTTTTTT | TRBJ1-4 | . | few | TRBV20-1
CASSISGARFF | TGTGCCAGTAGTATATCTGGGGCAAGGTTCTTT | TRBJ1-1 | . | . | TRBV19
CSALQGAGYNEQFF | TGCAGTGCGTTACAGGGAGCAGGGTACAATGAGCAGTTCTTC | TRBJ2-1 | . | . | TRBV20-1
CAISVGDRVVTEAFF | TGTGCCATCAGTGTAGGGGACAGGGTCGTCACTGAAGCTTTCTTT | TRBJ1-1 | TRBD1 | many | TRBV10-3
CASSLGQRYNEQFF | TGTGCCAGTAGTCTGGGACAGAGATACAATGAGCAGTTCTTC | TRBJ2-1 | TRBD1 | many | TRBV19
CSASKVSEQYF | TGCAGTGCATCGAAGGTCAGCGAGCAGTACTTC | TRBJ2-7 | . | few | TRBV20-1
CSPLRGPLNTEAFF | TGCAGCCCGCTAAGGGGTCCCCTGAACACTGAAGCTTTCTTT | TRBJ1-1 | . | . | TRBV20-1
CASSRQETQYF | TGTGCCAGCAGCCGACAAGAGACCCAGTACTTC | TRBJ2-5 | . | many | TRBV18
CSARAGGQETQYF | TGCAGTGCTAGAGCGGGGGGCCAGGAGACCCAGTACTTC | TRBJ2-5 | . | . | TRBV20-1
CASSSSGSIGDEQFF | TGTGCCAGCAGCTCCAGCGGGAGTATTGGCGATGAGCAGTTCTTC | TRBJ2-1 | TRBD2 | few | TRBV7-9
CASIRSSGGEGEQFF | TGCGCCAGCATCCGATCGAGCGGGGGGGAAGGTGAGCAGTTCTTC | TRBJ2-1 | TRBD2 | few | TRBV5-1
CAISDRTGLSGELFF | TGTGCCATCAGTGACCGGACGGGGTTATCCGGGGAGCTGTTTTTT | TRBJ2-2 | . | few | TRBV10-3
CASSVDPLSSYEQYF | TGTGCCAGCAGCGTAGATCCGCTAAGCTCCTACGAGCAGTACTTC | TRBJ2-7 | . | . | TRBV9